Presented here are 21 T cell receptor beta chains from one specimen sequenced in a study of beta chain features in type 1 diabetes. Study results and limitations: A moderate, significant TCRB CDR3 shortening appeared in type 1 diabetes across four CD4+ subsets.

The sequenced template was cDNA made from the entire isolated RNA. Assay used: immunoSEQ multiplex PCR; TCRdb lists only in-frame clones, some missing. Here the sample spans tens of thousands of clones, approximately 52% being singletons. The antigens of these receptors remain unknown. The source material was Tregs from blood. The receptors shown here come from a woman in her forties with type 1 diabetes.

V and J are TRBV19 and TRBJ1-2; 9 bases are shared with TRBD1. The CDR3 is 14 residues long. V lost 6 bases to trimming and J lost 4 bases; unmatched junction nucleotides: 6. CDR1 and CDR2 from the germline V gene are LNHDA and SQIVND (reference sequence). The CDR3 nucleotides are TGTGCCAGTAGCTTTGACAGGGGGGTCTATGGCTACACCTTC. Translated: CASSFDRGVYGYTF.

The rearrangement links TRBV6-5 to TRBJ1-1; unclear D gene. CDR1 is MNHEY, CDR2 SVGAGI, per germline. The CDR3 has 14 residues. The ends were cut back, 4 bases at V and 5 bases at J, with 14 bases in the middle. The CDR3 DNA reads TGTGCCAGCAGTTCCAAACCTGAGTGGACTGAAGCTTTCTTT. It is translated as CASSSKPEWTEAFF.

This chain connects TRBV28 to TRBJ2-1; TRBD2 matches at 12 bases. The J segment lost 5 bases and the V segment lost 3 bases, leaving 5 bases of the junction unmatched. CDR3 length: 16 residues. Germline assignment: CDR1 MDHEN and CDR2 SYDVKM. The CDR3 DNA sequence: TGTGCCAGCAGTTTTTCGCGACTAGCGGGGGACAATGAGCAGTTCTTC. Translating it yields CASSFSRLAGDNEQFF.

This clone was detected only a few times. V usage is TRBV14 and J usage is TRBJ1-3; D is uncertain. Trimming removed 1 base at V and 8 bases at J, with 6 bases between. The CDR3 has 12 residues. CDR1 is SGHDN and CDR2 is FVKESK in the germline V gene. The CDR3 nucleotides are TGTGCCAGCAGCCAAGCGGGTTACACCATATATTTT. It codes for CASSQAGYTIYF.

This chain connects TRBV6-6 to TRBJ1-1; D gene uncertain. The CDR3 runs to 12 residues. The V gene's germline CDR1 is MNHNY and CDR2 SVGAGI (reference sequence). V lost 3 bases and J 0 bases, leaving 2 bases between the germline ends. The CDR3 spells CASSYMNTEAFF. As DNA, the CDR3 is TGTGCCAGCAGTTATATGAACACTGAAGCTTTCTTT.

The rearrangement uses TRBV4-3 and TRBJ1-1; no reliable D call. V lost 0 bases and J 0 bases, leaving 8 bases between the germline ends. Germline CDR1 reads LGHNA; CDR2 reads YSLEER. This CDR3 comprises 15 residues. For the CDR3, the DNA is TGCGCCAGCAGCCAAGATCCAGATATGAACACTGAAGCTTTCTTT. This encodes CASSQDPDMNTEAFF.

The table lists this clone with a count of one. The chain uses TRBV19 and TRBJ2-5; 8 nucleotides match TRBD2. Germline assignment: CDR1 LNHDA and CDR2 SQIVND (reference sequence). The CDR3 loop spans 14 amino acids. V shed 2 bases and J 5 bases; nucleotides not matched to a gene: 4. For the CDR3, the DNA is TGTGCCAGTAGTATACGACTAGCGCCTGAGACCCAGTACTTC. It specifies CASSIRLAPETQYF.

The chain joins TRBV5-1 to TRBJ2-3, with D possibly being TRBD2 (6 bases). The germline CDR1 and CDR2 sequences are SGHRS and YFSETQ. CDR3 length: 16 amino acids. Trimming cost V 1 base and J 3 bases, with 15 bases left between them. This chain's CDR3 is CASSLTQRANTDTQYF. The CDR3 region has the DNA TGCGCCAGCAGCTTGACCCAGCGGGCGAATACAGATACGCAGTATTTT.

This clone was recorded a few times. The chain has TRBV7-2 and TRBJ1-6; perhaps TRBD1 as D (5 bases). V was pared by 6 bases and J by 7 bases, with 13 bases between. There are 14 residues in the CDR3. Germline V CDR1 and CDR2: SGHTA, FQGNSA. The CDR3 spells CASSYSRGNSPLHF. The CDR3 DNA reads TGTGCCAGCAGTTATAGTCGGGGGAATTCACCCCTCCACTTT.

V usage is TRBV10-2 and J usage is TRBJ1-2; D unclear. CDR3 size: 14 residues. CDR1 WSHSY and CDR2 SAAADI come from the germline V gene. Deletions cut 7 bases from V and 3 bases from J, with 15 bases between. The CDR3 bases are TGCGCCAGCAAGCCCCCCTTTGTGGACTATGGCTACACCTTC. It codes for CASKPPFVDYGYTF.

The chain combines TRBV7-2 with TRBJ1-6, with D unclear. Trimming left V 5 bases short and J 0 bases short, with 14 bases between. From germline, CDR1 is SGHTA and CDR2 FQGNSA. The CDR3 extends over 17 amino acids. The DNA of the CDR3 is TGTGCCAGCAGCGATAAGTTTCAGTCCTCCTATAATTCACCCCTCCACTTT. The encoded protein is CASSDKFQSSYNSPLHF.

This chain connects TRBV7-2 to TRBJ1-2; D call uncertain. Germline CDR1 SGHTA, CDR2 FQGNSA. This CDR3 region has 13 residues. Deletions cut 1 base from V and 4 bases from J, with 7 bases between. CDR3 bases: TGTGCCAGCAGCTTAGGAGTTCCCTATGGCTACACCTTC. This codes for CASSLGVPYGYTF.

V and J are TRBV18 and TRBJ1-1; D remains unclear. The CDR3 contains 13 residues. Between the trimmed V and J ends, which lost 3 bases and 5 bases, there was a span of 10 bases. Germline V lookup: CDR1 KGHSH, CDR2 LQKENI. In DNA form, the CDR3 reads TGTGCCAGCTCACCTCTAGAGGTTACTGAAGCTTTCTTT. It yields the protein CASSPLEVTEAFF. The full variable domain, its missing parts supplied by reference TRBV18 and TRBJ1-1, is NAGVMQNPRHLVRRRGQEARLRCSPMKGHSHVYWYRQLPEEGLKFMVYLQKENIIDESGMPKERFSAEFPKEGPSILRIQQVVRGDSAAYFCASSPLEVTEAFFGQGTRLTVV.

The chain has TRBV28 and TRBJ2-7; D ambiguous. CDR1 and CDR2 from the germline V gene are MDHEN and SYDVKM. This CDR3 has 15 amino acids. Trimming removed 3 bases at V and 3 bases at J, with 15 bases between. Written as DNA, the CDR3 is TGTGCCAGCAGTTTCGCGGCCGGCGCGATCTACGAGCAGTACTTC. The encoded protein is CASSFAAGAIYEQYF.

CDR3 amino acids: CSLMKLGELQETQYF. The CDR3 bases are TGCAGCTTAATGAAGTTAGGAGAGCTTCAAGAGACCCAGTACTTC. The genes are TRBV29-1 and TRBJ2-5; D is uncertain. The CDR3 consists of 15 residues. Per germline, CDR1 SQVTM and CDR2 ANQGSEA. V dropped 8 bases and J dropped 2 bases, with 21 bases sitting between them.

The rearrangement links TRBV28 to TRBJ1-6, with a tentative D call TRBD1 (5 bases). The germline V gene encodes CDR1 MDHEN and CDR2 SYDVKM. CDR3 length: 14 amino acids. Trimming pared 2 bases from V and 10 bases from J, leaving 12 bases between. For the CDR3, the DNA is TGTGCCAGCAGTTTAGGGGGGAGAGGGTCACCCCTCCACTTT. Residues: CASSLGGRGSPLHF.

This sequence joins TRBV18 and TRBJ1-1, with D possibly matching TRBD1 (6 bases). This CDR3 spans 13 amino acids. The ends were cut back, 4 bases at V and 4 bases at J, with 10 bases in the middle. Germline CDR1 KGHSH, CDR2 LQKENI. The DNA of the CDR3 is TGTGCCAGCTCACGGGAGGGGGTCACTGAAGCTTTCTTT. It codes for CASSREGVTEAFF.

This chain joins TRBV6-1 and TRBJ2-7, with D possibly matching TRBD2 (5 bases). V was shortened by 6 bases and J by 4 bases, with 19 bases between the two germline ends. This CDR3 spans 15 amino acids. CDR1 is MNHNS and CDR2 is SASEGT in the germline V gene. CDR3 in DNA: TGTGCCAGCAGAGCCTCACCAGAGAGCGGATACGAGCAGTACTTC. Translating gives CASRASPESGYEQYF.

This chain connects TRBV18 to TRBJ2-3; D perhaps matches TRBD2 (5 bases). CDR1 and CDR2 from the germline V gene are KGHSH and LQKENI. V was shortened by 3 bases and J by 6 bases, with 13 bases between the two germline ends. CDR3 size: 14 residues. CDR3 protein: CASSPSAVTDTQYF. Here the CDR3 DNA reads TGTGCCAGCTCACCGTCAGCGGTTACGGATACGCAGTATTTT.

This chain joins TRBV6-5 and TRBJ2-5; 11 bases are shared with TRBD2. Germline assignment: CDR1 MNHEY and CDR2 SVGAGI. V lost 6 bases, J lost 1 base, and 4 bases stayed unmatched. This CDR3 contains 15 residues. CDR3 sequence: CASRTGTSGQETQYF. In nucleotides, the CDR3 is TGTGCCAGCAGAACCGGGACTAGCGGCCAAGAGACCCAGTACTTC.

This sequence joins TRBV4-1 and TRBJ2-7, with D possibly TRBD2 on 6 matching bases. There are 14 residues in the CDR3. Germline loops: CDR1 MGHRA, CDR2 YSYEKL. V lost 1 base to trimming and J lost 6 bases, with 13 bases between them. CDR3 sequence reads: CASSQAGEMGEQYF. The CDR3 bases are TGCGCCAGCAGCCAAGCGGGGGAGATGGGCGAGCAGTACTTC.